One and the same sample provided the 10 T cell receptor beta chains below, sequenced in a study of blood T cell repertoires in COVID-19. Data came from immunoSEQ multiplex PCR; TCRdb stores just in-frame clones and leaves some out. The repertoire holds 250,000 or so clones, with 90% as singletons. Material: PBMCs or T cells enriched from blood (not recorded which). Receptors were obtained from a woman in her twenties or thirties with acute COVID-19.

The rearrangement uses TRBV28 and TRBJ1-4; 10 bases align to TRBD1. CDR1 is MDHEN and CDR2 is SYDVKM in the germline V gene. After removal of 6 bases from V and 7 bases from J, the junction contained 5 bases not matched to a gene. CDR3 length: 14 amino acids. The CDR3 region is CASRRTGGGEKLFF. The CDR3 DNA reads TGTGCCAGCAGGCGGACAGGGGGTGGTGAAAAACTGTTTTTT.

This chain connects TRBV4-1 to TRBJ1-5; D not resolved. The germline V gene has CDR1 MGHRA and CDR2 YSYEKL. Trimming shortened V by 0 bases and J by 5 bases, and 8 bases separated the two germline ends. The CDR3 has 14 residues. The CDR3 loop is CASSQEKSDQPQHF. CDR3 DNA sequence: TGCGCCAGCAGCCAAGAAAAGTCAGATCAGCCCCAGCATTTT.

J is TRBJ1-4 and V is TRBV24-1, with TRBD1 matching 8 bases. Per the germline V gene, CDR1 is KGHDR and CDR2 is SFDVKD. The V and J ends lost 4 bases and 5 bases, in that order; junction bases with no gene match: 5. CDR3 length: 15 amino acids. CDR3 nucleotide sequence: TGTGCCACCAGTGAATCACGACAGGGGAATGAAAAACTGTTTTTT. Its protein product is CATSESRQGNEKLFF.

The rearrangement links TRBV5-1 to TRBJ2-5, with 7 bases matching TRBD1. The junction had 6 bases not matched to a gene; V was cut back by 3 bases and J by 4 bases. This CDR3 is built from 14 residues. Germline CDR1 is SGHRS and CDR2 is YFSETQ. This CDR3 is CASSYPDRLETQYF. The CDR3 DNA reads TGCGCCAGCAGCTACCCGGACAGGTTAGAGACCCAGTACTTC.

The V gene is TRBV2, the J gene TRBJ1-2; TRBD1 aligns across 8 bases. CDR1 and CDR2 from the germline V gene are SNHLY and FYNNEI. The CDR3 has 13 amino acids. V shed 8 bases, J shed 6 bases, and the junction held 8 bases outside the gene matches. CDR3 region: CASESRTGNGYTF. The CDR3 nucleotides read TGTGCCAGCGAGTCGAGGACAGGGAATGGCTACACCTTC.

This chain uses TRBV6-1 with TRBJ2-5; TRBD1 matches at 10 bases. Trimming took 3 bases from V and 1 from J; bases not matched to a gene: 2. CDR1 is MNHNS and CDR2 is SASEGT in the germline V gene. This CDR3 is 15 amino acids long. The CDR3 bases are TGTGCCAGCAGTGATGACAGGGGGCCCCAAGAGACCCAGTACTTC. Amino acids: CASSDDRGPQETQYF.

The chain uses TRBV27 and TRBJ1-1; 8 positions match TRBD1. Losses at the gene ends were 5 bases for V and 10 bases for J; bases not matched to a gene: 9. There are 13 residues in the CDR3. The V gene's germline CDR1 is MNHEY and CDR2 SMNVEV (reference sequence). The DNA for the CDR3 is TGTGCCAGCAGTCCGACAGGGGCCAGGGGAGCTTTCTTT. Its translation: CASSPTGARGAFF.

The rearrangement links TRBV19 to TRBJ2-2; 10 bases fit TRBD1. The germline gives CDR1 LNHDA, CDR2 SQIVND (reference sequence). CDR3 length: 16 amino acids. V trimming: 5 bases; J trimming: 5 bases; junction bases outside the gene matches: 8. The CDR3 protein is CASSEDRGGVTGELFF. The CDR3, as DNA: TGTGCCAGTAGTGAGGACAGGGGGGGAGTTACCGGGGAGCTGTTTTTT.

The chain recombines TRBV28 with TRBJ2-7, with TRBD2 as a possible D gene (6 bases). The CDR3 sequence is 12 residues long. Trimming pared 5 bases from V and 2 bases from J, leaving 7 bases between. CDR1 is MDHEN, CDR2 SYDVKM, per germline. As DNA, the CDR3 is TGTGCCAGCAGTACGGGAGCCTACGAGCAGTACTTC. As protein: CASSTGAYEQYF.

V is TRBV27 and J is TRBJ1-4; D perhaps matches TRBD1 (6 bases). The CDR3 is 16 amino acids. The V gene's germline CDR1 is MNHEY and CDR2 SMNVEV (reference sequence). V was cut by 4 bases and J by 5 bases, with 17 bases left in between. CDR3 amino acids: CASSSHGGQRNEKLFF. The CDR3 bases are TGTGCCAGCAGTTCCCACGGGGGGCAACGGAATGAAAAACTGTTTTTT.